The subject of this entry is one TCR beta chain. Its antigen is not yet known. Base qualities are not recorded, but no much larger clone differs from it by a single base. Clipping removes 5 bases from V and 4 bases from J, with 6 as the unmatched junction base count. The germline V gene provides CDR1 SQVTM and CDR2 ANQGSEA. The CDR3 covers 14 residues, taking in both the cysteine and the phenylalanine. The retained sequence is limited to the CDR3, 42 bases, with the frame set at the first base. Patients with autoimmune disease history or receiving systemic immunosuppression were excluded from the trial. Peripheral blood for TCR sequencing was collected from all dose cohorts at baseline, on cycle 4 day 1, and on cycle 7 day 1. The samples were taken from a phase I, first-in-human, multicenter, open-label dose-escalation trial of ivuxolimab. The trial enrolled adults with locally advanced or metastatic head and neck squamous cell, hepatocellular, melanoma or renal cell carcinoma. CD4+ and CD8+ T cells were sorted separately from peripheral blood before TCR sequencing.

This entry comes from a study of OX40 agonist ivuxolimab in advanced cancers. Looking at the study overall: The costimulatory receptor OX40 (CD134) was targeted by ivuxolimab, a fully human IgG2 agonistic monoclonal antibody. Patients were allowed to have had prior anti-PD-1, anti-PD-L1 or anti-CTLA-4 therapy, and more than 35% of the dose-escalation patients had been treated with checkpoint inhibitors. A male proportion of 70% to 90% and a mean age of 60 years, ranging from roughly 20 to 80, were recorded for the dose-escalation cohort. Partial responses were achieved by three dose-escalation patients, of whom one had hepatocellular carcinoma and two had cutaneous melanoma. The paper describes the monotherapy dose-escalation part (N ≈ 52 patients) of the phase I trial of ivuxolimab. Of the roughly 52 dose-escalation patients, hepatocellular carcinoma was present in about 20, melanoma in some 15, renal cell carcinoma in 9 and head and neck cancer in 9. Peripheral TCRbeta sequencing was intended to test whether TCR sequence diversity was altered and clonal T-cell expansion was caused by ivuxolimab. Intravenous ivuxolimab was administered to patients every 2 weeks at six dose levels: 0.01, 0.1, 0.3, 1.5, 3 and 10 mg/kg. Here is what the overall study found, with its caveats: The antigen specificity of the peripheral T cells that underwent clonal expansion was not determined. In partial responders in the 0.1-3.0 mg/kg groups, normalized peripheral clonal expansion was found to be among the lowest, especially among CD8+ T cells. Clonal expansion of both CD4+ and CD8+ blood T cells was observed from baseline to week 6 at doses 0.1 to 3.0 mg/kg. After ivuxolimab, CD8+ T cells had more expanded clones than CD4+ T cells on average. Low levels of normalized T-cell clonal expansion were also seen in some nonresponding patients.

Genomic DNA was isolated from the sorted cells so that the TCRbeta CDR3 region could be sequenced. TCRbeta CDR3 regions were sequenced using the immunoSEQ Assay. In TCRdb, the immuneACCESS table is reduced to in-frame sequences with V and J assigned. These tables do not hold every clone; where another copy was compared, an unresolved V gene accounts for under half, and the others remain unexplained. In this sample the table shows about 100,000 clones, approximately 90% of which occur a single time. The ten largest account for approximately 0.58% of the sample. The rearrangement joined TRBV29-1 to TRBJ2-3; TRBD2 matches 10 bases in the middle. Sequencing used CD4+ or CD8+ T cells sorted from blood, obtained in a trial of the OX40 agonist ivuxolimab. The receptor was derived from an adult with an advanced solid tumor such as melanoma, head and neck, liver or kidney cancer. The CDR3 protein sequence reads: CSVCLAGVSDTQYF. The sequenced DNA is TGCAGCGTTTGTCTAGCGGGAGTATCAGATACGCAGTATTTT.